A single sample is the source of the 28 T cell receptor beta chains below, sequenced in a study of T cells in Graves' hyperthyroidism and ophthalmopathy. RNA transcripts were the template for amplifying TCR beta CDR3 regions. Researchers ran a first-round RT-PCR on the TCR CDR3 using the HTBI primer set. MiXCR was run by TCRdb on the multiplex PCR reads, yielding one entry per CDR3 protein. The sample includes about 270,000 distinct CDR3 sequences, 20% to 30% seen only once; the top ten take over 25%. Source material: blood. Source of these receptors: a man aged 40-49 years with Graves' hyperthyroidism that later progressed to Graves' ophthalmopathy.

This clonotype was counted many times. The gene calls are TRBV19 and TRBJ1-2; 7 bases are a match to TRBD1. This CDR3 contains 13 residues. Germline values: CDR1 LNHDA, CDR2 SQIVND (reference sequence). The V segment lost 7 bases and the J segment 6 bases; nucleotides outside the gene matches: 8. CDR3 region: CASTYRGSDGYTF. The CDR3 bases are TGTGCCAGTACTTACAGGGGTTCGGATGGCTACACCTTC.

CDR3 in amino acids: CASSWLRAGEQYF. The CDR3 nucleotides are TGTGCCAGCAGTTGGTTGCGAGCGGGAGAGCAGTACTTC. The chain has TRBV6-2 or TRBV6-3 and TRBJ2-7; 7 nucleotides match TRBD2. V trimming: 4 bases; J trimming: 7 bases; junction bases outside the gene matches: 7. CDR1 is MNHEY and CDR2 is SVGEGT in the germline V gene. This CDR3 is 13 amino acids long.

The chain carries TRBV12-3 or TRBV12-4 and TRBJ2-7; D possibly corresponds to TRBD1 (5 bases). The V end lost 6 bases, the J end lost 6 bases, and 15 bases lay between the germline ends. The CDR3 extends over 13 amino acids. This CDR3 is CASRLTTGGEQYF. CDR3 sequence (DNA): TGTGCCAGCAGACTGACCACAGGCGGCGAGCAGTACTTC.

The chain carries TRBV7-2 and TRBJ2-7; D perhaps matches TRBD1 (5 bases). V gave up 0 bases and J gave up 0 bases, with 9 bases separating them. Germline CDR1 SGHTA, CDR2 FQGNSA. This CDR3 region has 15 residues. As DNA, the CDR3 is TGTGCCAGCAGCTTAGCGCGAAGGGGCTCCTACGAGCAGTACTTC. It translates to CASSLARRGSYEQYF.

The chain is built from TRBV7-8 and TRBJ1-2; D might be TRBD1 (5 bases). V was clipped by 3 bases and J by 5 bases, with 10 bases between them. This CDR3 spans 13 amino acids. CDR1 and CDR2 from the germline V gene are SGHVS and FQNEAQ. Written as DNA, the CDR3 is TGTGCCAGCAGCTTCGGGGGGGGATATGGCTACACCTTC. This codes for CASSFGGGYGYTF.

This clonotype was picked up many times. V and J are TRBV15 and TRBJ2-7; possibly TRBD1 for D (6 bases). The V gene's germline CDR1 is LNHNV and CDR2 YYDKDF (reference sequence). The CDR3 runs 14 residues. Trimming stripped 5 bases from V and 2 bases from J, with 13 bases between. CDR3 sequence (DNA): TGTGCCACCAGCCCCGGGACACCGACCTACGAGCAGTACTTC. This sequence encodes CATSPGTPTYEQYF.

This clonotype has ten or more counts. This rearrangement joins TRBV12-3 or TRBV12-4 to TRBJ2-5, with 12 nucleotides matching TRBD2. V gave up 6 bases and J gave up 4 bases; unmatched junction bases: 6. This CDR3 contains 15 residues. This chain's CDR3 is CASSRLAGDRETQYF. CDR3 DNA: TGTGCCAGCAGCCGACTAGCGGGAGATCGAGAGACCCAGTACTTC.

J is TRBJ1-1 and V is TRBV11-2; unclear D gene. V was pared by 3 bases and J by 4 bases, with 12 bases between. Germline V gene sequence: CDR1 SGHAT, CDR2 FQNNGV. CDR3 length: 14 residues. The CDR3 here is CASSFYKGVTEAFF. Written as DNA, the CDR3 is TGTGCCAGCAGCTTCTACAAGGGTGTCACTGAAGCTTTCTTT.

The chain links TRBV28 to TRBJ2-7, with TRBD1 matching 8 bases. The CDR3 runs to 14 residues. The ends lost 8 bases at V and 1 base at J; junction bases unmatched: 7. Germline V gives CDR1 MDHEN, CDR2 SYDVKM. The CDR3 DNA sequence: TGTGCCAGCTACGACAGGGGTGAATCCTACGAGCAGTACTTC. Residues: CASYDRGESYEQYF.

CDR3 nucleotides: TGTGCCAGCAGTTCTTATCTATGGGGCTCGGTGGAGACCCAGTACTTC. This translates into CASSSYLWGSVETQYF. The gene calls are TRBV12-3 or TRBV12-4 and TRBJ2-5; TRBD1 might be the D (5 bases). Trimming shortened V by 4 bases and J by 5 bases, and 20 bases separated the two germline ends. CDR3 length: 16 amino acids.

This clonotype was counted many times. The J gene is TRBJ2-5, the V gene TRBV30; possible D gene TRBD2, 6 bases. The V gene's germline CDR1 is GTSNPN and CDR2 SVGIG (reference sequence). The V end lost 2 bases, the J end lost 2 bases, and 12 bases lay between the germline ends. This CDR3 region has 14 residues. In DNA, the CDR3 is TGTGCCTGGAGTATCGGGGGTCGTCAAGAGACCCAGTACTTC. As protein: CAWSIGGRQETQYF.

The J gene is TRBJ2-7, the V gene TRBV29-1; 8 bases align to TRBD1. The CDR3 length is 11 residues. V gave up 7 bases and J gave up 4 bases; unmatched junction bases: 3. Germline loops: CDR1 SQVTM, CDR2 ANQGSEA. Here the CDR3 reads CSGQGAYEQYF. DNA of the CDR3: TGCAGCGGCCAGGGGGCGTACGAGCAGTACTTC.

This clonotype was counted once. The chain uses TRBV6-4 and TRBJ2-2, with D perhaps assigned TRBD1 or TRBD2 (5 bases each). Germline V gene sequence: CDR1 MRHNA, CDR2 SNTAGT. The CDR3 is 12 residues long. The CDR3 DNA reads TGTGCACTTGGGGGTAACACCGGGGAGCTGTTTTTT. Translation: CALGGNTGELFF.

The V gene is TRBV20-1, the J gene TRBJ2-7, with D unclear. The length of the CDR3 is 14 residues. Trimming shortened V by 1 base and J by 2 bases, and 12 bases separated the two germline ends. The V gene's germline CDR1 is DFQATT and CDR2 SNEGSKA (reference sequence). CDR3 protein: CSARGAGATYEQYF. CDR3 nucleotide sequence: TGCAGTGCTAGAGGGGCAGGAGCGACCTACGAGCAGTACTTC.

This clonotype was recorded at least ten times. The rearrangement uses TRBV29-1 and TRBJ2-7; the match to TRBD1 covers 7 bases. This CDR3 contains 12 residues. Germline V gene sequence: CDR1 SQVTM, CDR2 ANQGSEA. The V gene end was trimmed by 4 bases and the J gene end by 0 bases; junction bases not matched to a gene: 0. The CDR3 is CSVGDSSYEQYF. Here the CDR3 DNA reads TGCAGCGTTGGGGACAGCTCCTACGAGCAGTACTTC.

This clonotype was picked up a small number of times. The chain carries TRBV19 and TRBJ1-5; no reliable D call. V shed 0 bases and J shed 0 bases, with 12 bases lying between them. Germline values: CDR1 LNHDA, CDR2 SQIVND (reference sequence). This CDR3 is 17 amino acids long. CDR3 sequence reads: CASSIDRPLNSNQPQHF. The CDR3 DNA is TGTGCCAGTAGTATAGATCGACCGCTTAATAGCAATCAGCCCCAGCATTTT.

This clonotype was observed a handful of times. The chain has TRBV12-3 or TRBV12-4 and TRBJ2-7; 9 nucleotides match TRBD2. V lost 6 bases to trimming and J lost 8 bases; unmatched junction nucleotides: 14. CDR3 size: 15 residues. CDR3: CASRPGLAPRFKQYF. CDR3 DNA: TGTGCCAGCAGGCCCGGACTAGCGCCCAGGTTCAAGCAGTACTTC.

This clonotype was detected only a few times. V gene TRBV2 combines with J gene TRBJ1-2; 8 bases agree with TRBD1. The germline V gene encodes CDR1 SNHLY and CDR2 FYNNEI. The CDR3 is 15 residues long. V trimming: 9 bases; J trimming: 3 bases; junction bases outside the gene matches: 12. Here the CDR3 DNA reads TGTGCCAGGACCAGACAGGGGACCTCGGACTATGGCTACACCTTC. Protein sequence: CARTRQGTSDYGYTF.

This chain joins TRBV28 and TRBJ2-5; D gene unclear. V gave up 8 bases and J gave up 5 bases, with 15 bases separating them. The length of the CDR3 is 13 residues. Looked up from germline, CDR1 is MDHEN and CDR2 is SYDVKM. The CDR3 is CASSDRIPETQYF. The CDR3 DNA reads TGTGCCAGCTCAGACCGGATACCCGAGACCCAGTACTTC.

This clonotype was seen many times. The V gene is TRBV3-1, the J gene TRBJ2-2; 7 bases fit TRBD2. The CDR3 has 14 residues. The germline V gene has CDR1 LGHDT and CDR2 YNNKEL (reference sequence). V dropped 6 bases and J dropped 5; count of bases not matched to a gene: 6. The CDR3 nucleotides read TGTGCCAGCAGTATAGGACTAGAGACCGGGGAGCTGTTTTTT. It encodes CASSIGLETGELFF.

In this sample, this clonotype turned up many times. The chain employs TRBV29-1 and TRBJ2-5; TRBD1 matches 8 bases. V shed 7 bases and J 4 bases; nucleotides not matched to a gene: 8. The germline gives CDR1 SQVTM, CDR2 ANQGSEA. The CDR3 is 13 amino acids. CDR3 residues: CSAEGQGRETQYF. The CDR3 nucleotides are TGCAGCGCCGAAGGACAGGGTCGAGAGACCCAGTACTTC.

CDR3 region: CATSDLRVGTGVETQYF. The CDR3 DNA is TGTGCCACCAGTGATTTGCGAGTGGGGACAGGGGTCGAGACCCAGTACTTC. The chain joins TRBV24-1 to TRBJ2-5; 10 nucleotides agree with TRBD1. The CDR3 spans 17 residues. Germline CDR1 and CDR2: KGHDR and SFDVKD. The junction had 8 bases not matched to a gene; V was cut back by 0 bases and J by 5 bases.

There are a few counts of this clonotype. The chain recombines TRBV28 with TRBJ2-7; D gene uncertain. Between the trimmed V and J ends, which lost 5 bases and 4 bases, there was a span of 9 bases. CDR1 is MDHEN and CDR2 is SYDVKM in the germline V gene. CDR3 length: 12 residues. CDR3 amino acids: CASSLQRYEQYF. CDR3 in DNA: TGTGCCAGCAGTCTTCAAAGGTACGAGCAGTACTTC.

The V and J genes are TRBV7-6 and TRBJ1-2; tentative D call: TRBD1 (6 bases). V was cut by 1 base and J by 5 bases, with 11 bases left in between. From germline, CDR1 is SGHVS and CDR2 FNYEAQ. The CDR3 runs to 14 residues. The CDR3 here is CASSLGEQGYGYTF. CDR3 DNA: TGTGCCAGCAGCTTAGGAGAACAGGGTTATGGCTACACCTTC.

This clonotype was seen ten or more times. The CDR3 region has the DNA TGCAGTGCTAGAGGCGGGACAGGCCGCTACGAGCAGTACTTC. Protein: CSARGGTGRYEQYF. The chain links TRBV20-1 to TRBJ2-7; 8 nucleotides align to TRBD1. The CDR3 runs 14 residues. The germline V gene encodes CDR1 DFQATT and CDR2 SNEGSKA (reference sequence). Trimming removed 1 base from V and 3 bases from J; junction bases left unmatched: 5.

This clonotype has just a few counts. This chain links TRBV7-9 with TRBJ1-2, with D maybe TRBD1 (5 bases). The CDR3 runs to 13 residues. Per germline, CDR1 SEHNR and CDR2 FQNEAQ (reference sequence). V lost 5 bases to trimming and J lost 4 bases, with 11 bases between them. In nucleotides, the CDR3 is TGTGCCAGCAGCCTTAGGGGCGCCTATGGCTACACCTTC. Amino acids: CASSLRGAYGYTF.

This chain joins TRBV19 and TRBJ1-1, with TRBD1 as a possible D gene (6 bases). There are 15 residues in the CDR3. The germline V gene has CDR1 LNHDA and CDR2 SQIVND (reference sequence). Trimming shortened V by 6 bases and J by 1 base, and 15 bases separated the two germline ends. The CDR3 loop is CASRSFKGGNTEAFF. The CDR3 bases are TGTGCCAGTAGGTCCTTTAAGGGGGGGAACACTGAAGCTTTCTTT.

There are a few counts of this clonotype. The rearrangement uses TRBV28 and TRBJ1-5; D not resolved. V was cut by 6 bases and J by 4 bases, with 16 bases left in between. CDR1 and CDR2 (germline): MDHEN, SYDVKM. The CDR3 contains 15 residues. In DNA, the CDR3 is TGTGCCAGCAGCCCTGGAGGGATCAGGAATCAGCCCCAGCATTTT. It translates to CASSPGGIRNQPQHF.